This T cell receptor beta chain was identified in a study of blood T cells in healthy people across ages. Next came a second PCR, run for about 6 to 12 cycles, which used a sample-barcoded 5' primer along with a J-beta primer mix. A 12-random-nucleotide template-switch adaptor tagged each cDNA molecule. TCRdb independently ran MiXCR on the 5' RACE reads; one entry per CDR3 protein. Counted here are about 1.6 million distinct CDR3 sequences, roughly 32% occurring once; the ten biggest clones make up over 9%. A word on this clonotype: As yet, its antigen is unknown. A junction end diverges from the germline sequence, so it may reflect a read error.

Study findings and constraints: Diversity estimated from one million T cells was considered an underestimate.

The CDR3 runs to 15 residues. Per the germline V gene, CDR1 is SGDLS and CDR2 is YYNGEE. This TCR came from a woman aged 30 to 39 in good health. Sequenced material: blood. The V call is TRBV9, the J call TRBJ2-3; D is perhaps TRBD1 or TRBD2 (5 bases each). The CDR3 coding sequence is TGTGCCAGCAGCGTATTTGGGGGTGGAACAGGTACGCAGTATTTT. Its protein is CASSVFGGGTGTQYF.